The text below deals with one TCR beta chain. What it recognizes is unknown. Use of 60 Vbeta and 13 Jbeta primers characterized the PCR. Only in-frame clones appear in the TCRdb table, and some are missing; sequencing was by immunoSEQ multiplex PCR. This sample's table reports approximately 130,000 clones. The data were taken from a study of cytomegalovirus exposure and HLA in healthy donors. About the study: Out of about 190 million T cells, an earlier analysis found 117 million unique TCR beta sequences in total.

Regarding the study as a whole: The authors listed around 150 TCR beta chains as cytomegalovirus-associated.

This TCR came from a woman in her fifties or sixties in good health and CMV-seronegative. Sequenced material: PBMCs.

The CDR3 is CASSLAGPGTPGANVLTF. In DNA, the CDR3 is TGTGCCAGCAGCTTGGCCGGACCCGGGACACCCGGGGCCAACGTCCTGACTTTC. The chain links TRBV5-5 to TRBJ2-6, with D tentatively TRBD1 (6 bases). V dropped 0 bases and J dropped 4 bases, with 17 bases sitting between them. The length of the CDR3 is 18 residues. Germline assignment: CDR1 SGHKS and CDR2 YYEKEE (reference sequence).